This T cell receptor (beta chain) is from a study of blood T cell repertoires in COVID-19. Study-wide background: The United States, Italy and Spain provided the acute and convalescent COVID-19 samples. From T cells, B-cell-depleted T cells, or PBMCs came the material, which was cDNA or gDNA.

Per germline, CDR1 SGHRS and CDR2 YFSETQ. V lost 6 bases to trimming and J lost 4 bases, with 16 bases between them. The CDR3 totals 14 residues. Original data processing: How many nucleated cells were present was estimated from reference gene primer amplification. TCRdb's table, derived via immunoSEQ multiplex PCR, lists solely in-frame clones and lacks some. Clone size and V and J calls were adopted from that table, with D and trimming inferred from the DNA. The sample yields tens of thousands of clones, 72% seen once. This clonotype originated in a boy aged 2 to 9 with active or convalescent COVID-19. This rearrangement joins TRBV5-1 to TRBJ1-1, with D possibly TRBD1 on 5 matching bases. Specimen: peripheral blood. The CDR3: CASKTGREFTEAFF. The CDR3 DNA is TGCGCCAGCAAGACGGGGCGGGAGTTCACTGAAGCTTTCTTT.